This T cell receptor beta chain was captured by sequencing in a study of CD8+ T cells in alopecia areata. The CDR3 has 16 amino acids. V lost 3 bases and J lost 5; bases outside the gene matches: 10. Germline CDR1 is LNHNV and CDR2 is YYDKDF (reference sequence). Specified treatment: oral pan-JAK inhibitor, 5-10 mg twice daily. Once RNA had been extracted, it was reverse transcribed into cDNA to act as the sequencing template. Sequencing used immunoSEQ multiplex PCR; TCRdb keeps in-frame clones, though not all of them. The table records 150,000 to 200,000 clones, approximately 57% of them present only once.

This clonotype was sampled from a human donor with alopecia areata. The source was CD4+ T cells sorted from blood, collected at week 24, from a patient treated with tofacitinib. This rearrangement joins TRBV15 to TRBJ2-5, with TRBD1 identical over 9 bases. CDR3 loop: CATSSLGQGSGETQYF. The CDR3, as DNA: TGTGCCACCAGCAGCCTGGGACAGGGCAGTGGGGAGACCCAGTACTTC.